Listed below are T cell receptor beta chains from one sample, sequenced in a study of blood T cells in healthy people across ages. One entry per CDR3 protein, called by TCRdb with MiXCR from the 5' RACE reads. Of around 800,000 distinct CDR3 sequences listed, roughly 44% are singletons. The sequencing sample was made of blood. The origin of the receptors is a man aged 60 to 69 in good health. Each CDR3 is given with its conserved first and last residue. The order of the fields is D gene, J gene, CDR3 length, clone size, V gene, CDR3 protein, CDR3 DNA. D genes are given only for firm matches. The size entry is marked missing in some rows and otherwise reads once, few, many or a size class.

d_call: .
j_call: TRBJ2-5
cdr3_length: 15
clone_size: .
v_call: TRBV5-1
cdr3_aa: CASSLGGTDQETQYF
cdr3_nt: TGCGCCAGCAGCTTAGGGGGGACGGACCAAGAGACCCAGTACTTC

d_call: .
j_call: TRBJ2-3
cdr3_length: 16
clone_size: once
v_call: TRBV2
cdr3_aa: CASNLQQTDRTDTQYF
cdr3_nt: TGTGCCAGCAACCTACAACAGACAGACCGCACAGATACGCAGTATTTT

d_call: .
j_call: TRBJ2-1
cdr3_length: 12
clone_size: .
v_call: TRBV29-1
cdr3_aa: CSVAGQDNEQFF
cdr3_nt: TGCAGCGTTGCGGGGCAAGACAATGAGCAGTTCTTC

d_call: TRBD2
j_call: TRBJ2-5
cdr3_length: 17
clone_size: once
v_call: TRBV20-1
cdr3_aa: CSARGGGDSTIRETQYF
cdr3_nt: TGCAGTGCTAGAGGCGGGGGGGACTCCACCATACGAGAGACCCAGTACTTC

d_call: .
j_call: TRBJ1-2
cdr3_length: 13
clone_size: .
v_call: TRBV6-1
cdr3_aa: CASSEQRNYGYTF
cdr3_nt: TGTGCCAGCAGTGAACAACGGAACTATGGCTACACCTTC

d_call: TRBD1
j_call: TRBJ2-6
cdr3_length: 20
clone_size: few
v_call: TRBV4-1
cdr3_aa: CASSLKPRTGYGTGANVLTF
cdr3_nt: TGCGCCAGCAGCCTAAAGCCCCGGACAGGGTATGGTACTGGGGCCAACGTCCTGACTTTC

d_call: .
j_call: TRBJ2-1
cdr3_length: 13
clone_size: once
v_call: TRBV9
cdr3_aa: CASSVVSGDKQFF
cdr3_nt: TGTGCCAGCAGCGTAGTTAGTGGGGATAAGCAGTTCTTC

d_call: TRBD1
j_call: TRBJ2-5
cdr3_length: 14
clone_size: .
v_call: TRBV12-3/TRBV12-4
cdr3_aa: CASSFGTGRSKQYF
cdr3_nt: TGTGCCAGCAGTTTCGGGACAGGTCGGTCGAAGCAGTACTTC

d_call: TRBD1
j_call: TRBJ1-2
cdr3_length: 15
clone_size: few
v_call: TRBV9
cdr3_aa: CASSAPTGGNYGYTF
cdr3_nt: TGTGCCAGCAGCGCCCCGACAGGGGGCAACTATGGCTACACCTTC

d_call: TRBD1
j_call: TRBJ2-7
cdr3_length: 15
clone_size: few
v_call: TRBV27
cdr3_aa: CASSVSTGGGYEQYF
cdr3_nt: TGTGCCAGCAGTGTCTCGACAGGGGGGGGCTACGAGCAGTACTTC

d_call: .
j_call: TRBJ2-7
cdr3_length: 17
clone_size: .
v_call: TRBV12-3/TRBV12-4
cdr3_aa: CASSLVSGPVTYNEQYF
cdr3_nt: TGTGCCAGCAGTTTAGTTAGTGGGCCCGTTACCTACAATGAGCAGTACTTC

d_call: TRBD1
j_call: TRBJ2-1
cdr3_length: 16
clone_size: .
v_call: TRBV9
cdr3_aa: CASSVTPGQGENEQFF
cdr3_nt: TGTGCCAGCAGCGTGACTCCGGGACAGGGGGAGAATGAGCAGTTCTTC

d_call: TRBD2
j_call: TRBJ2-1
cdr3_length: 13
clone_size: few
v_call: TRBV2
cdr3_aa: CASIAGGRHEQFF
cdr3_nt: TGTGCCAGCATCGCGGGGGGCCGGCATGAGCAGTTCTTC

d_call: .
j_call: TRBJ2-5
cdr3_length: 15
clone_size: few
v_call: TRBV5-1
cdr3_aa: CASSRLSGGGETQYF
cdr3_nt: TGCGCCAGCAGCCGACTTTCGGGGGGCGGGGAGACCCAGTACTTC

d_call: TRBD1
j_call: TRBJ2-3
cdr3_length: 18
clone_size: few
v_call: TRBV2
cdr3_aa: CASSQSPGQGSGADTQYF
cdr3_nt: TGTGCCAGCAGCCAATCCCCGGGACAGGGATCCGGGGCAGATACGCAGTATTTT

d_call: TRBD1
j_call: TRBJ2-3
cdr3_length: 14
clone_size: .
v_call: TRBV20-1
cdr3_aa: CSARDSRNADTQYF
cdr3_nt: TGCAGTGCGAGGGACAGTAGGAACGCAGATACGCAGTATTTT

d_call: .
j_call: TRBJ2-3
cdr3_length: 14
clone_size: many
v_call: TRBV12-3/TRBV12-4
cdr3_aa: CASSFGTSTDTQYF
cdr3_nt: TGTGCCAGCAGTTTTGGTACTAGCACAGATACGCAGTATTTT

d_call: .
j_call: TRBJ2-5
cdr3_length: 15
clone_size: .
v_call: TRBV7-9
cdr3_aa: CASSFWTPGEETQYF
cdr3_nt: TGTGCCAGCAGCTTTTGGACCCCCGGAGAAGAGACCCAGTACTTC

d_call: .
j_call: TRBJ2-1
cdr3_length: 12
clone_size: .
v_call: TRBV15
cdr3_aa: CATSRDVNEQFF
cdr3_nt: TGTGCCACCAGCAGAGATGTCAATGAGCAGTTCTTC

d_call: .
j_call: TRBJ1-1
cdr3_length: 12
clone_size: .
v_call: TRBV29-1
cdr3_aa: CSVGAVNTEAFF
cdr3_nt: TGCAGCGTTGGAGCCGTGAACACTGAAGCTTTCTTT

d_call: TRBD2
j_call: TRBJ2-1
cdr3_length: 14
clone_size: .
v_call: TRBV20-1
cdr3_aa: CSAKTRGGYNEQFF
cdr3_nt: TGCAGTGCAAAGACGCGGGGGGGATACAATGAGCAGTTCTTC

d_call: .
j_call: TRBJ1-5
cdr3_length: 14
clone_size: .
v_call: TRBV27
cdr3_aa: CASSSAGNNQPQHF
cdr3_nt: TGTGCCAGCAGTTCCGCAGGGAACAATCAGCCCCAGCATTTT

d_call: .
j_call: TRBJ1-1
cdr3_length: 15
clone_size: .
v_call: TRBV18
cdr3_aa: CASSFNAPENTEAFF
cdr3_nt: TGTGCCAGCTCCTTTAATGCCCCGGAGAACACTGAAGCTTTCTTT

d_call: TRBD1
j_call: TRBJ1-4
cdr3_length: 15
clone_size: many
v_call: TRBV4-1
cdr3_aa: CASLKEITGEEKLFF
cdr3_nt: TGCGCCAGCCTGAAAGAAATAACAGGGGAGGAAAAACTGTTTTTT

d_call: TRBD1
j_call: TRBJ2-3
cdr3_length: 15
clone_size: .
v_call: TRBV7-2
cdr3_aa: CASTVTGLTFDTQYF
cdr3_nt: TGTGCCAGCACCGTGACAGGGTTAACATTTGATACGCAGTATTTT

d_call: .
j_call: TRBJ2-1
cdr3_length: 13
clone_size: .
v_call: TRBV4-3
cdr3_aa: CASSQDWLGEQFF
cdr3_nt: TGCGCCAGCAGCCAAGATTGGCTAGGTGAGCAGTTCTTC

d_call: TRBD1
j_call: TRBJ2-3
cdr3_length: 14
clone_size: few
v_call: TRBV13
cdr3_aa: CASSLLQGTDTQYF
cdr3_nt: TGTGCCAGCAGCTTATTACAGGGGACAGATACGCAGTATTTT

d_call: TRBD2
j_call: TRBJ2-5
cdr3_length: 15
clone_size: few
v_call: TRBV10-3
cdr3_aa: CAISKLAGGQETQYF
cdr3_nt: TGTGCCATCAGTAAACTAGCGGGGGGGCAAGAGACCCAGTACTTC

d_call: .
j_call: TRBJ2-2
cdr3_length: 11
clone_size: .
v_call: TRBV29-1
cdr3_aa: CSVLNTGELFF
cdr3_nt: TGCAGCGTGTTAAACACCGGGGAGCTGTTTTTT

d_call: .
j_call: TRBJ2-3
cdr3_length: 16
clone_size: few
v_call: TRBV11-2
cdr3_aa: CASSNTGTAHADTQYF
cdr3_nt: TGTGCCAGCAGCAACACCGGGACCGCGCATGCAGATACGCAGTATTTT

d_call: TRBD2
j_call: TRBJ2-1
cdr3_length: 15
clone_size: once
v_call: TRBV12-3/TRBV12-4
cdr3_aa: CASSYSGRPYNEQFF
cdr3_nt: TGTGCCAGCAGCTATAGCGGGAGGCCCTACAATGAGCAGTTCTTC

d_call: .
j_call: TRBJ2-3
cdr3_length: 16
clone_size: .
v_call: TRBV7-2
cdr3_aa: CASSSYELALTDTRYF
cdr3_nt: TGTGCCAGCAGCTCCTACGAACTAGCACTCACAGATACGCGGTATTTT

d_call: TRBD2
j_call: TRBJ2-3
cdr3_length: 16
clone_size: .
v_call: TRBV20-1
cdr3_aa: CSARTWLAGSTDTQYF
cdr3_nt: TGCAGTGCTAGAACGTGGCTAGCGGGGAGCACAGATACGCAGTATTTT

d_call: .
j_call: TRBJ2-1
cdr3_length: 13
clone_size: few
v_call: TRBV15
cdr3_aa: CATVRGTDNEQFF
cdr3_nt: TGTGCCACGGTAAGGGGAACCGACAATGAGCAGTTCTTC

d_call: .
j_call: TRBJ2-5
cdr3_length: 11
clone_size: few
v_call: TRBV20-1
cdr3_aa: CSEPIGGTQYF
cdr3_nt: TGCAGTGAACCGATTGGTGGGACCCAGTACTTC

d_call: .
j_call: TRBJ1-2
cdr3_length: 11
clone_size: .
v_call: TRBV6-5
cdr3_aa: CASADHYGYTF
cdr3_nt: TGTGCCAGCGCGGACCACTATGGCTACACCTTC

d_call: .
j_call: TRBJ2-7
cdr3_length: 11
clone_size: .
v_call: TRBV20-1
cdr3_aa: CPEVGVEEQYF
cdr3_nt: TGCCCCGAGGTGGGGGTTGAGGAGCAGTACTTC

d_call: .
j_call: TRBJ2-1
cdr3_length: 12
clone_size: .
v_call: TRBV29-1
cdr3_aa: CSVAEAYNEQFF
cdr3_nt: TGCAGCGTTGCAGAGGCCTACAATGAGCAGTTCTTC

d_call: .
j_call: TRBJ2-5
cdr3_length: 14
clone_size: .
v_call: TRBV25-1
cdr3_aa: CASSPRGAGETQYF
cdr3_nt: TGTGCCAGCAGCCCGAGGGGGGCAGGGGAGACCCAGTACTTC

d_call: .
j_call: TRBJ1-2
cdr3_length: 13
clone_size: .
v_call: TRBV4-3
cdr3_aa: CAGSQDTSYGYTF
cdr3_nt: TGCGCCGGCAGCCAAGACACAAGCTATGGCTACACCTTC

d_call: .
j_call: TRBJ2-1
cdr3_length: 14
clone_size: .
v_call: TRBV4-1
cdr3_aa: CASSQAEGNRGQFF
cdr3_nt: TGCGCCAGTAGCCAAGCCGAGGGGAATCGGGGGCAGTTCTTC

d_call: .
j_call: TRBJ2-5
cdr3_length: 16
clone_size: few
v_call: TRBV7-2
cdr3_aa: CASSTRTGRGQETQYF
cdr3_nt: TGTGCCAGCAGCACCAGGACAGGGCGGGGGCAAGAGACCCAGTACTTC

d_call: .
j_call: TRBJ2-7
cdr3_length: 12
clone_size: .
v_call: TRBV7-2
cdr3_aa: CASRGGAGSLYF
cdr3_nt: TGTGCCAGCAGGGGGGGGGCAGGGAGCCTGTACTTC

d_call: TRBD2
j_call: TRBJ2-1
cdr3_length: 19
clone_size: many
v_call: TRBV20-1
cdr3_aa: CSARDERLAGGPRSQGQFF
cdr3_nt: TGCAGTGCTAGAGATGAGAGACTAGCGGGGGGGCCACGGTCGCAAGGGCAGTTCTTC

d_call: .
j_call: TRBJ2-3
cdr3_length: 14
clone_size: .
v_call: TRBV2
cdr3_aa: CASRGEVRTDTQYF
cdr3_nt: TGTGCCAGCAGAGGGGAGGTACGCACAGATACGCAGTATTTT

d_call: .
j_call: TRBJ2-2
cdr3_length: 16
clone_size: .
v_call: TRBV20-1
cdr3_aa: CSARDRQGLFTGELFF
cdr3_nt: TGCAGTGCTAGAGATCGGCAGGGGCTGTTTACCGGGGAGCTGTTTTTT

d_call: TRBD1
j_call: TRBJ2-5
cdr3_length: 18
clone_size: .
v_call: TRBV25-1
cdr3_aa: CASSEYMDRGRKQETQYF
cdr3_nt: TGTGCCAGCAGTGAATATATGGACAGGGGGCGAAAACAAGAGACCCAGTACTTC

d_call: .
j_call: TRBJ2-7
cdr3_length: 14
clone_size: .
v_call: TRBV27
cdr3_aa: CASSSAWSSYEQYF
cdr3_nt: TGTGCCAGCAGTTCCGCATGGAGCTCCTACGAGCAGTACTTC

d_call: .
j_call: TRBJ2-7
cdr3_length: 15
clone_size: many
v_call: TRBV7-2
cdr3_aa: CASSLGSPSSYEQYF
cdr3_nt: TGTGCCAGCAGCTTAGGCAGCCCGAGCTCCTACGAGCAGTACTTC

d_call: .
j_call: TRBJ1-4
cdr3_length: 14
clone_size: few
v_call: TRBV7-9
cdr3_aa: CASSLTRGNEKLFF
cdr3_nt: TGTGCCAGCAGCTTGACCAGGGGTAATGAAAAACTGTTTTTT

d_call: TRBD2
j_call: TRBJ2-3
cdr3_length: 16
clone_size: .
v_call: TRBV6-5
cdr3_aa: CASSYSGGYNTDTQYF
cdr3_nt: TGTGCCAGCAGTTACTCCGGGGGGTATAACACAGATACGCAGTATTTT

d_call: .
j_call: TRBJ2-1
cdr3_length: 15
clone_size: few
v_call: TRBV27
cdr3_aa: CASSLKGGRYNEQFF
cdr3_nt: TGTGCCAGCAGTTTAAAGGGGGGGAGGTACAATGAGCAGTTCTTC

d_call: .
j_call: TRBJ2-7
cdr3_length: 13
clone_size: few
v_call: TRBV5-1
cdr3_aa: CASRYDISYEQYF
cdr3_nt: TGCGCCAGCAGATACGACATTTCCTACGAGCAGTACTTC

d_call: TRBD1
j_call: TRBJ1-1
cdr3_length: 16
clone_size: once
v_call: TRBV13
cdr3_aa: CASSSGTGERDTEAFF
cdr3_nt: TGTGCCAGCTCCAGCGGGACAGGGGAGAGGGACACTGAAGCTTTCTTT

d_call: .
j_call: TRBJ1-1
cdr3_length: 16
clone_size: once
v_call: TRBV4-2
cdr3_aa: CASSQGLVGMSTEAFF
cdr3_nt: TGTGCCAGCAGCCAAGGTTTGGTAGGAATGAGCACTGAAGCTTTCTTT

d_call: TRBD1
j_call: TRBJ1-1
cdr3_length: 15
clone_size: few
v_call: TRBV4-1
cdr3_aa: CASSSLPGQGTEAFF
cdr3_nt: TGCGCCAGCAGCAGCCTACCGGGACAGGGGACTGAAGCTTTCTTT

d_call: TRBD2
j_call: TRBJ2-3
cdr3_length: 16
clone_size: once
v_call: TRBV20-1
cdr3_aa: CSARVTSGGALDTQYF
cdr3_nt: TGCAGTGCTAGAGTCACTAGCGGGGGGGCCTTAGATACGCAGTATTTT

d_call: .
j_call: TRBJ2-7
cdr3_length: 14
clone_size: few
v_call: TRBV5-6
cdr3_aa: CASSGLGGMYEQYF
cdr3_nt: TGTGCCAGCAGCGGACTAGGGGGAATGTACGAGCAGTACTTC

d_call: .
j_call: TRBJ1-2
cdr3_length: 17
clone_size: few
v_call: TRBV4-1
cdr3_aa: CASSHKPKGGPSYGYTF
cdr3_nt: TGCGCCAGCAGCCATAAGCCGAAGGGAGGACCGTCCTATGGCTACACCTTC